This T cell receptor (beta chain) is drawn from a study of breast tumors, draining lymph nodes, adjacent tissues. Axillary draining lymph nodes of breast cancer patients supplied the node samples. MiXCR, run by TCRdb on the multiplex PCR reads, gives a single entry per CDR3 protein. The repertoire holds 150,000 to 200,000 distinct CDR3 sequences, with 25% to 40% as singletons. CDR3 size: 14 residues. Germline V gene sequence: CDR1 SGHAT, CDR2 FQNNGV. Trimming left V 5 bases short and J 7 bases short, with 18 bases between. This clonotype came up many times. Its antigen is unknown. Points from the study as a whole: Most tumor T cells seemingly derive from lymph node, then expand in tumor. Luminal-like breast cancer showed significantly higher tumor–nontumor repertoire similarity than basal-like. Tumors had less TCR diversity than lymph nodes, more than nontumor tissue. The lymph node origin of tumor T cells was framed as consistent with a hypothesis, not demonstrated.

The sequenced sample consisted of axillary lymph node tissue. The chain recombines TRBV11-2 with TRBJ2-7; D remains unclear. The clonotype originates from a female donor with breast cancer. Some clones in this sample may be carry-over from other donors' samples. CDR3 in DNA: TGTGCCAGCAGCGTAGGGTGGGTATCGCGGGAGCAGTACTTC. Protein: CASSVGWVSREQYF.